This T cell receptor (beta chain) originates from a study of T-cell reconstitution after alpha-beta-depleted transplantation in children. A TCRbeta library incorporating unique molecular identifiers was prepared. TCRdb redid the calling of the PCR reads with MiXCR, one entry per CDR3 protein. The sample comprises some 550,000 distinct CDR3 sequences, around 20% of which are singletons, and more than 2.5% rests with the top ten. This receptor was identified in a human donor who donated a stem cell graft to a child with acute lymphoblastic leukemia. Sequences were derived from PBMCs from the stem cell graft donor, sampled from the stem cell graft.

CDR3 residues: CASNPTGTYNEQFF. CDR3 nucleotides: TGTGCCAGCAACCCCACAGGGACGTACAATGAGCAGTTCTTC. The chain carries TRBV6-1 and TRBJ2-1; D perhaps matches TRBD1 (6 bases). The V gene's germline CDR1 is MNHNS and CDR2 SASEGT. This CDR3 has 14 residues. V shed 7 bases and J shed 4 bases, with 14 bases lying between them.